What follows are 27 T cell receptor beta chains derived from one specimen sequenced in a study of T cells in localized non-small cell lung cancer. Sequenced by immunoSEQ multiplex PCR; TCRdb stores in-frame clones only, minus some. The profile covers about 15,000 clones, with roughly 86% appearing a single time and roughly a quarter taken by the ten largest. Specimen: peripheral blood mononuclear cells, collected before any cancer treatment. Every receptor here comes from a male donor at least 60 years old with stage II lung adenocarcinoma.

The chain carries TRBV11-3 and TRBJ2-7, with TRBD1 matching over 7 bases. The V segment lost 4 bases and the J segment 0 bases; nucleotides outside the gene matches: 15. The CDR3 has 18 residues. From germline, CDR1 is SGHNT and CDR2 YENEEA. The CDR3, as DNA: TGTGCCAGCAGCTCGGGACAGCCATACGAGGGGCTCTCCTACGAGCAGTACTTC. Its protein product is CASSSGQPYEGLSYEQYF.

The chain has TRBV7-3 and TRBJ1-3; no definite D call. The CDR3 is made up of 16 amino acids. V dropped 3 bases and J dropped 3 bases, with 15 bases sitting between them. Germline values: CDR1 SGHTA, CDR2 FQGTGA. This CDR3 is CASSLGTYSNGNTIYF. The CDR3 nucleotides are TGTGCCAGCAGCTTGGGCACCTACTCAAATGGAAACACCATATATTTT.

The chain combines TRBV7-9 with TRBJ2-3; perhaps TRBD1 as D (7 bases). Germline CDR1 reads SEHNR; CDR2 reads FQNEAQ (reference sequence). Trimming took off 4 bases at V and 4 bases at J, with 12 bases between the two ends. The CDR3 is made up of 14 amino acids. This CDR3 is CASSSGGGADTQYF. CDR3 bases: TGTGCCAGCAGCTCAGGAGGGGGCGCAGATACGCAGTATTTT.

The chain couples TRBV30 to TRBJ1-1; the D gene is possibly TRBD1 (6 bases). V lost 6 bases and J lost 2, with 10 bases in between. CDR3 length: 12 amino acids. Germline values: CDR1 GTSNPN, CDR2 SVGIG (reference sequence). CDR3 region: CACPGGNTEAFF. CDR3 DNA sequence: TGTGCCTGTCCGGGGGGCAACACTGAAGCTTTCTTT.

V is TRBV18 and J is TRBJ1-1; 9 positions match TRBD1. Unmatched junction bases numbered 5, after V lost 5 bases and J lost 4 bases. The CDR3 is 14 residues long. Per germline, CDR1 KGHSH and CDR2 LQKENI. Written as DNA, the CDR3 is TGTGCCAGCTCAGAGGGGACAGGGACCACTGAAGCTTTCTTT. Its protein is CASSEGTGTTEAFF.

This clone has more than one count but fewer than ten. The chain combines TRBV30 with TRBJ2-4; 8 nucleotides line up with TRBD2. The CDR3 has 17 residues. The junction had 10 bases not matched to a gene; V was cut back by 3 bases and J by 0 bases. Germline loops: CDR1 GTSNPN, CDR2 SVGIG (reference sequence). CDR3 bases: TGTGCCTGGAGAGGAGCGGGAGACTCTCTAGCCAAAAACATTCAGTACTTC. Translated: CAWRGAGDSLAKNIQYF.

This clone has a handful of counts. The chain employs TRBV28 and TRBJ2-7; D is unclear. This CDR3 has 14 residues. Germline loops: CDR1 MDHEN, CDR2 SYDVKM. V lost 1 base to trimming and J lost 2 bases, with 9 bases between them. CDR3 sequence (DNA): TGTGCCAGCAGTTTATCGGCTAACACCTACGAGCAGTACTTC. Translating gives CASSLSANTYEQYF.

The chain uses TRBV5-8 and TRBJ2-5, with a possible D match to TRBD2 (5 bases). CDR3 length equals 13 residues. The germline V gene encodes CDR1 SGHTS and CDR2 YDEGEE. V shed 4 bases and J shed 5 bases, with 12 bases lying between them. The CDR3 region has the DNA TGTGCCAGCAGCCGGGAAGATGGGGAGACCCAGTACTTC. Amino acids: CASSREDGETQYF.

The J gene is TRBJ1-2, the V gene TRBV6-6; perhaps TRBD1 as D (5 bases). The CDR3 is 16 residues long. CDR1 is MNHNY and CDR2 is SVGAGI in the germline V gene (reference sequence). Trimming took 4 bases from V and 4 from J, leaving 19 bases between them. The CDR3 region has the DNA TGTGCCAGCAGTTTGGGGGACCCCGACTCGGGCTATGGCTACACCTTC. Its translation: CASSLGDPDSGYGYTF.

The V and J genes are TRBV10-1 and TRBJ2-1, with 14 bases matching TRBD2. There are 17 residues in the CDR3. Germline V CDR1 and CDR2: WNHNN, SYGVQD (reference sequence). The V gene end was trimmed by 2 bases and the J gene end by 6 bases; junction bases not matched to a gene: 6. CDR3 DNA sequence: TGCGCCAGCAGTGAGCGGACTAGCGGGAGGAGTGGCAATGAGCAGTTCTTC. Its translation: CASSERTSGRSGNEQFF.

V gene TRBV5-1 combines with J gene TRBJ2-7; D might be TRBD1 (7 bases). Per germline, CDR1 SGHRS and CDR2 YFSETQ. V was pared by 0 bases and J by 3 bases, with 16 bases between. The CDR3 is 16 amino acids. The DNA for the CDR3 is TGCGCCAGCAGCTTGGTATTTGGAGGGGGCAACTACGAGCAGTACTTC. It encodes CASSLVFGGGNYEQYF.

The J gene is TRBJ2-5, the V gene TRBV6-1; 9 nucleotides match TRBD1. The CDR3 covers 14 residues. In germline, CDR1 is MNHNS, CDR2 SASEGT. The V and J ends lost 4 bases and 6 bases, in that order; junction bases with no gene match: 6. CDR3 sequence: CASSADRGTKTQYF. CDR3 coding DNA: TGTGCCAGCAGTGCGGACAGGGGAACGAAGACCCAGTACTTC.

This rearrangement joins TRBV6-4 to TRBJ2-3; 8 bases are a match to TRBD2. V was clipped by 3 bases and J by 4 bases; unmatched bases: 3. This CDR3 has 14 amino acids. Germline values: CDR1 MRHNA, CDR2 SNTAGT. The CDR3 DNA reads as TGTGCCAGCAGTGATAACGGGAGGGCAGATACGCAGTATTTT. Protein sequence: CASSDNGRADTQYF.

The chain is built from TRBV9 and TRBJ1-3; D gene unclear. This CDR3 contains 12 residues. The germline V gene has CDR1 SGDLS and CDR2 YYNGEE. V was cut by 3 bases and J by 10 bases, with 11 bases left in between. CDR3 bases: TGTGCCAGCAGCGGTTGGGGAGGGACCATATATTTT. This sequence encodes CASSGWGGTIYF.

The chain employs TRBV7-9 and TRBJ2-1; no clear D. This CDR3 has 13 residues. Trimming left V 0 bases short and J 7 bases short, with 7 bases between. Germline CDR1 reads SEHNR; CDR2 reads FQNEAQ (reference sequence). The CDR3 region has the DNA TGTGCCAGCAGCTTAGCCGGGTCGAATGAGCAGTTCTTC. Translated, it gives CASSLAGSNEQFF.

Here the CDR3 reads CASSTTGLAEAFF. The CDR3 coding sequence is TGCGCCAGCAGTACGACAGGACTCGCTGAAGCTTTCTTT. The chain joins TRBV5-1 to TRBJ1-1; D is possibly TRBD1 (6 bases). Per germline, CDR1 SGHRS and CDR2 YFSETQ. Trimming cost V 5 bases and J 6 bases, with 14 bases left between them. CDR3 length: 13 amino acids.

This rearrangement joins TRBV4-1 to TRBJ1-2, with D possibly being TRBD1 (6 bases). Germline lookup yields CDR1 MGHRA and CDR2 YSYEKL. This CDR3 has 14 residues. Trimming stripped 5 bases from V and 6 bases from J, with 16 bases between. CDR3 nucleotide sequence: TGCGCCAGCAGCGAACGTCAGGGGCCCAATGGCTACACCTTC. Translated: CASSERQGPNGYTF.

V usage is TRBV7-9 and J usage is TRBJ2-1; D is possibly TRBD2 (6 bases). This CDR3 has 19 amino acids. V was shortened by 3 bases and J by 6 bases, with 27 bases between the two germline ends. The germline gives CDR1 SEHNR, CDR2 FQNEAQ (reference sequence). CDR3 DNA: TGTGCCAGCAGCTTCGCGGGACTCCGTCCTGGCTCTACTAGCAATGAGCAGTTCTTC. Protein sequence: CASSFAGLRPGSTSNEQFF. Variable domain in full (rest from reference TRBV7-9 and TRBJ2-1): DTGVSQNPRHKITKRGQNVTFRCDPISEHNRLYWYRQTLGQGPEFLTYFQNEAQLEKSRLLSDRFSAERPKGSFSTLEIQRTEQGDSAMYLCASSFAGLRPGSTSNEQFFGPGTRLTVL.

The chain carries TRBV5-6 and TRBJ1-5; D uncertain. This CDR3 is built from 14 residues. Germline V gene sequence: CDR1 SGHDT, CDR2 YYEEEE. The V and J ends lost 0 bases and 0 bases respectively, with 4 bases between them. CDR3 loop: CASSLGVSNQPQHF. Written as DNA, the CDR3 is TGTGCCAGCAGCTTGGGTGTTAGCAATCAGCCCCAGCATTTT.

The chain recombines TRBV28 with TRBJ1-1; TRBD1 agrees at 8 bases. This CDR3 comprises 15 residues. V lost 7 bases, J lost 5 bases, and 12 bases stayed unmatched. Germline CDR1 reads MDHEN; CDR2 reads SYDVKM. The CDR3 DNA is TGTGCCAGCAACCCTCATACAGGGGGGAAAACTGAAGCTTTCTTT. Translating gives CASNPHTGGKTEAFF.

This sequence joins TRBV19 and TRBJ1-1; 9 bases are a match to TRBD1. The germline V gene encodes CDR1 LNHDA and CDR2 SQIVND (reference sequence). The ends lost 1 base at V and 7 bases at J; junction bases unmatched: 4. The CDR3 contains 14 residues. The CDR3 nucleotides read TGTGCCAGTAGTATAGCAGGGACAGGGAATGAAGCTTTCTTT. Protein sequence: CASSIAGTGNEAFF.

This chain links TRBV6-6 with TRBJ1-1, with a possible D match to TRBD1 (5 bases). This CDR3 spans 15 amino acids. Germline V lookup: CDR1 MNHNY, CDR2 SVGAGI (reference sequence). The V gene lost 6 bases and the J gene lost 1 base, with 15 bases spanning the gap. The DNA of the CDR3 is TGTGCCAGCAGGGACACAACACCTCCGAACACTGAAGCTTTCTTT. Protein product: CASRDTTPPNTEAFF.

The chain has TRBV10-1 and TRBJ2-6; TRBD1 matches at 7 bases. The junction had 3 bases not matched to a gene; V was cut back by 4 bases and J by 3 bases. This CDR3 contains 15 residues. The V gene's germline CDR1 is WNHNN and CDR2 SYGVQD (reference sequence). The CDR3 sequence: CASSARGIGANVLTF. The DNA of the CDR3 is TGCGCCAGCAGTGCCAGGGGGATTGGGGCCAACGTCCTGACTTTC.

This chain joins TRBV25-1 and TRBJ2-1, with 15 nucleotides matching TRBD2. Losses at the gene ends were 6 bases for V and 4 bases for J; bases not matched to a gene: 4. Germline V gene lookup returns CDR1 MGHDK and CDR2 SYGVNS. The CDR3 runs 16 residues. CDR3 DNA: TGTGCCAGCAGACGGACTAGCGGGAGGGGGTACAATGAGCAGTTCTTC. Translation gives CASRRTSGRGYNEQFF.

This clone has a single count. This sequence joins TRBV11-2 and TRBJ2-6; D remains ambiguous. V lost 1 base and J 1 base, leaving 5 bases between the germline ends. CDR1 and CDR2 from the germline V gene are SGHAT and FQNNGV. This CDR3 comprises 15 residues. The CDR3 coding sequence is TGTGCCAGCAGCTTAGGGGCTTCTGGGGCCAACGTCCTGACTTTC. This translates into CASSLGASGANVLTF.

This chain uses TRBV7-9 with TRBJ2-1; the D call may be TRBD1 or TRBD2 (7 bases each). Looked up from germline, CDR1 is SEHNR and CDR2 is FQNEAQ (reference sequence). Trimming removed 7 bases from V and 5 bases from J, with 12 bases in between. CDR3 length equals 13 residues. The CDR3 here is CASIQGGNNEQFF. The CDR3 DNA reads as TGTGCCAGCATCCAGGGGGGGAACAATGAGCAGTTCTTC.

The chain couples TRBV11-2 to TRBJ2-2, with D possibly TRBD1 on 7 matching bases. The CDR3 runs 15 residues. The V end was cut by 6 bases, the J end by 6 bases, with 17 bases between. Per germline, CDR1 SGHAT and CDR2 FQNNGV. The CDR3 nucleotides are TGTGCCAGCAGTTCAGCCAGGGGGGAGGCCGGGGAGCTGTTTTTT. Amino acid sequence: CASSSARGEAGELFF.